These 12 T cell receptor beta chains came from one sample sequenced in a study of control samples from healthy donors and cancer patients. Clones were read by immunoSEQ multiplex PCR, and TCRdb kept only the in-frame ones, dropping some. The sample includes roughly 55,000 clones, roughly 90% of them seen just once. The sequenced sample was PBMCs. Receptors originate from a middle-aged man with colorectal cancer.

CDR3 nucleotide sequence: TGTGCCAGCAGCCCCACGCCAGGGACAGGGGGTAGAGCTTTCTTT. Protein sequence: CASSPTPGTGGRAFF. The V and J genes are TRBV7-8 and TRBJ1-1, with 11 bases lining up with TRBD1. Germline loops: CDR1 SGHVS, CDR2 FQNEAQ. The ends lost 5 bases at V and 10 bases at J; junction bases unmatched: 12. The CDR3 sequence is 15 residues long. The full variable domain, rest sourced from reference TRBV7-8 and TRBJ1-1, is GAGVSQSPRYKVAKRGQDVALRCDPISGHVSLFWYQQALGQGPEFLTYFQNEAQLDKSGLPSDRFFAERPEGSVSTLKIQRTQQEDSAVYLCASSPTPGTGGRAFFGQGTRLTVV.

The rearrangement joins TRBV3-1 (or the pseudogene TRBV3-2) to TRBJ1-5, with D unresolved. The germline V and J ends were trimmed by 4 bases and 3 bases, with 10 bases remaining between them. Germline-derived CDR1 and CDR2 are LGHDT and YNNKEL (reference sequence). The length of the CDR3 is 14 residues. The CDR3 region has the DNA TGTGCCAGCAGCCCAGGACGGTTCAATCAGCCCCAGCATTTT. It encodes CASSPGRFNQPQHF.

The rearrangement links TRBV7-2 to TRBJ1-1, with D hard to call. Trimming took off 5 bases at V and 1 base at J, with 14 bases between the two ends. CDR1 SGHTA and CDR2 FQGNSA come from the germline V gene. This CDR3 comprises 15 residues. The CDR3 nucleotides read TGTGCCAGCAGCCCCTCTCTCCCGAAGAACACTGAAGCTTTCTTT. It yields the protein CASSPSLPKNTEAFF.

The V and J genes are TRBV18 and TRBJ1-2; TRBD1 agrees at 10 bases. The CDR3 has 17 amino acids. The germline V gene encodes CDR1 KGHSH and CDR2 LQKENI. Trimming removed 2 bases from V and 5 bases from J; junction bases left unmatched: 11. The CDR3 nucleotides are TGTGCCAGCTCACCAGAGAGTAGAGGACAGGGGGGTTATGGCTACACCTTC. It yields the protein CASSPESRGQGGYGYTF.

This rearrangement joins TRBV5-1 to TRBJ2-5; D is possibly TRBD1 (6 bases). Germline loops: CDR1 SGHRS, CDR2 YFSETQ. Trimming took 2 bases from V and 5 from J, leaving 19 bases between them. The CDR3 contains 16 residues. The CDR3 region is CASSFTGSINRETQYF. The CDR3 DNA sequence: TGCGCCAGCAGCTTTACAGGGAGTATCAATCGGGAGACCCAGTACTTC.

This chain links TRBV3-1 (or the pseudogene TRBV3-2) with TRBJ2-4; TRBD1 agrees at 8 bases. The ends lost 2 bases at V and 7 bases at J; junction bases unmatched: 4. Per germline, CDR1 LGHDT and CDR2 YNNKEL (reference sequence). The CDR3 totals 14 residues. For the CDR3, the DNA is TGTGCCAGCAGCCAAAGCGACAGGGGTAACATTCAGTACTTC. Amino acid sequence: CASSQSDRGNIQYF.

By frequency in the sample, this clone is medium-sized. J is TRBJ1-2 and V is TRBV5-1, with D possibly being TRBD1 (6 bases). The CDR3 loop spans 13 amino acids. The V and J ends lost 5 bases and 3 bases respectively, with 11 bases between them. Germline lookup yields CDR1 SGHRS and CDR2 YFSETQ. CDR3 loop: CASSTGGDYGYTF. The CDR3, as DNA: TGCGCCAGCAGTACGGGGGGCGACTATGGCTACACCTTC.

This rearrangement joins TRBV19 to TRBJ1-2, with D maybe TRBD1 (6 bases). The V and J ends lost 5 bases and 2 bases respectively, with 12 bases between them. The CDR3 spans 14 residues. Per germline, CDR1 LNHDA and CDR2 SQIVND (reference sequence). Written as DNA, the CDR3 is TGTGCCAGTAGTGAGCAGGGGCTGAACTATGGCTACACCTTC. It encodes CASSEQGLNYGYTF.

The chain joins TRBV7-2 to TRBJ2-1, with a tentative D call TRBD2 (5 bases). Germline values: CDR1 SGHTA, CDR2 FQGNSA. Trimming pared 7 bases from V and 6 bases from J, leaving 13 bases between. This CDR3 has 13 amino acids. The DNA for the CDR3 is TGTGCCAGCACCCAGGCCGGGGTCAATGAGCAGTTCTTC. Protein product: CASTQAGVNEQFF. Full variable domain (remainder filled in from reference TRBV7-2 and TRBJ2-1): GAGVSQSPSNKVTEKGKDVELRCDPISGHTALYWYRQSLGQGLEFLIYFQGNSAPDKSGLPSDRFSAERTGGSVSTLTIQRTQQEDSAVYLCASTQAGVNEQFFGPGTRLTVL.

The chain joins TRBV9 to TRBJ2-5; D not certain. The CDR3 runs 15 residues. The germline CDR1 and CDR2 sequences are SGDLS and YYNGEE. Trimming took off 3 bases at V and 1 base at J, with 13 bases between the two ends. The DNA of the CDR3 is TGTGCCAGCAGCGCTGGAAGACTCGTCCAAGAGACCCAGTACTTC. Its translation is CASSAGRLVQETQYF.

V usage is TRBV5-6 and J usage is TRBJ1-6, with D maybe TRBD1 (5 bases). V was clipped by 1 base and J by 4 bases, with 12 bases between them. CDR1 and CDR2 (germline): SGHDT, YYEEEE. The CDR3 extends over 16 amino acids. The CDR3 loop reads CASSLTQGGYNSPLHF. For the CDR3, the DNA is TGTGCCAGCAGCTTGACCCAGGGAGGGTATAATTCACCCCTCCACTTT.

This clone was seen just once. CDR3 nucleotide sequence: TGTGCCTGGAGAGACAGGGAAGTAGAGACCCAGTACTTC. Encoded protein: CAWRDREVETQYF. The chain couples TRBV30 to TRBJ2-5; 7 positions match TRBD1. The CDR3 spans 13 residues. Germline values: CDR1 GTSNPN, CDR2 SVGIG (reference sequence). J was trimmed by 4 bases and V by 3 bases; bases with no gene match: 5.